This T cell receptor (beta chain) was profiled in a study of CD8+ T cells in alopecia areata. Study background: Administration of oral tofacitinib to treated patients was at 5 to 10 mg twice daily. Tofacitinib lasted 6 to 18 months, then 6 months off drug. Study findings and constraints: Patients shared TCRs less clearly than mice did, possibly for HLA-related reasons. Tissue-resident alphabeta T cells belonging to normal skin likewise get sequenced within scalp specimens.

RNA extraction and reverse transcription yielded cDNA as sequencing template. Data came from immunoSEQ multiplex PCR; TCRdb stores just in-frame clones and leaves some out. The sample lists around 10,000 clones, approximately 58% occurring once. The length of the CDR3 is 16 residues. V dropped 0 bases and J dropped 5 bases, with 16 bases sitting between them. In germline, CDR1 is MNHNY, CDR2 SVGAGI (reference sequence). Researchers gathered lesional scalp punch biopsies and peripheral blood from patients with alopecia areata. As for this clone: The target antigen is unknown.

Sequenced material: skin, taken at week 0. The J gene is TRBJ2-5, the V gene TRBV6-6, with D possibly being TRBD2 (6 bases). The sequence was obtained from a human donor with alopecia areata. The chain's CDR3 is CASSYSLVSGKETQYF. For the CDR3, the DNA is TGTGCCAGCAGTTACTCCCTTGTTAGCGGCAAGGAGACCCAGTACTTC.